A selection of T cell receptor beta chains follows, all from one sample in a study of blood T cell repertoires in COVID-19. Only in-frame clones appear in the TCRdb table, and some are missing; sequencing was by immunoSEQ multiplex PCR. The sample records some 320,000 clones, under 90% being singletons. Sequencing input: PBMCs or T cells enriched from blood (not recorded which). These receptors all stem from a woman between 50 and 59 years old who had been exposed to COVID-19. Each CDR3 is given with its conserved first and last residue. A D gene is named only where the DNA matches it firmly. The size of a clone is reported for some rows only, either as once, few or many, or as a class for expanded clones.

15	TRBV6-5	TRBD1	few	TRBJ2-7	CASSYSKTGIGEQYF	TGTGCCAGCAGTTACTCGAAGACAGGGATCGGCGAGCAGTACTTC
13	TRBV9	TRBD1	many	TRBJ2-7	CASSPGGSYEQYF	TGTGCCAGCAGCCCAGGGGGCTCCTACGAGCAGTACTTC
10	TRBV20-1	NA	once	TRBJ2-1	CSAPRNEQFF	TGCAGTGCTCCTCGGAATGAGCAGTTCTTC
16	TRBV12-5	NA	once	TRBJ2-5	CASAPAFVGVPETQYF	TGTGCTAGTGCCCCGGCGTTCGTGGGAGTTCCAGAGACCCAGTACTTC
15	TRBV19	TRBD2	NA	TRBJ2-3	CASSIASGGTDTQYF	TGTGCCAGTAGTATTGCCAGCGGGGGCACAGATACGCAGTATTTT
15	TRBV28	NA	NA	TRBJ2-7	CASSAPGAPTYEQYF	TGTGCCAGCAGCGCCCCAGGGGCTCCTACCTACGAGCAGTACTTC
13	TRBV27	NA	NA	TRBJ1-1	CASSPHTPTEAFF	TGTGCCAGCAGTCCCCATACTCCCACTGAAGCTTTCTTT
15	TRBV18	NA	NA	TRBJ2-7	CASSPGGGIRYEQYF	TGTGCCAGCTCACCAGGGGGAGGAATACGGTACGAGCAGTACTTC
14	TRBV7-6	TRBD1	NA	TRBJ2-2	CASSPWTGAGELFF	TGTGCCAGCAGCCCATGGACAGGGGCCGGGGAGCTGTTTTTT
16	TRBV5-4	NA	NA	TRBJ1-3	CASSLGDNISGNTIYF	TGTGCCAGCAGCTTGGGGGACAACATCTCTGGAAACACCATATATTTT
17	TRBV28	TRBD1	NA	TRBJ1-1	CASSLPNQRQGRTEAFF	TGTGCCAGCAGTTTACCGAACCAACGACAGGGCAGAACTGAAGCTTTCTTT
16	TRBV18	NA	few	TRBJ1-4	CASSPTGGGSNEKLFF	TGTGCCAGCTCACCTACGGGCGGGGGTTCTAATGAAAAACTGTTTTTT
14	TRBV30	NA	NA	TRBJ2-2	CAWSPGTATGELFF	TGTGCCTGGAGTCCTGGGACTGCTACCGGGGAGCTGTTTTTT
12	TRBV2	TRBD1	NA	TRBJ1-5	CASDDRDQPQHF	TGTGCCAGCGACGACAGGGATCAGCCCCAGCATTTT
13	TRBV29-1	TRBD1	NA	TRBJ2-1	CSVLQGGYNEQFF	TGCAGCGTTTTACAGGGGGGCTACAATGAGCAGTTCTTC
17	TRBV4-1	TRBD1	NA	TRBJ1-1	CASSQGGQANSNTEAFF	TGCGCCAGCAGCCAAGGGGGACAGGCGAATTCGAACACTGAAGCTTTCTTT
15	TRBV7-2	TRBD1	NA	TRBJ1-2	CASSQRSGGNYGYTF	TGTGCCAGCAGCCAAAGGTCAGGGGGGAACTATGGCTACACCTTC
16	TRBV4-1	NA	NA	TRBJ1-1	CASSQAERVQNTEAFF	TGCGCCAGCAGCCAAGCGGAGAGGGTCCAGAACACTGAAGCTTTCTTT
14	TRBV2	NA	NA	TRBJ2-5	CASSLVGGQETQYF	TGTGCCAGCAGTCTCGTAGGAGGCCAAGAGACCCAGTACTTC
16	TRBV6-1	NA	NA	TRBJ1-5	CASSEWWAGRDQPQHF	TGTGCCAGCAGTGAATGGTGGGCAGGTCGTGATCAGCCCCAGCATTTT
14	TRBV19	NA	NA	TRBJ1-4	CASRVSKTGEKLFF	TGTGCCAGTAGGGTCTCGAAGACTGGTGAAAAACTGTTTTTT
17	TRBV30	NA	NA	TRBJ1-3	CAWSVQGRAGSGNTIYF	TGTGCCTGGAGTGTACAAGGCAGGGCTGGCTCTGGAAACACCATATATTTT
15	TRBV23-1	NA	NA	TRBJ1-2	CASSLPPQGCYGYTF	TGCGCCAGCAGTCTACCTCCACAGGGCTGCTATGGCTACACCTTC
12	TRBV28	NA	once	TRBJ1-2	CASSRGNYGYTF	TGTGCCAGCAGCCGCGGAAACTATGGCTACACCTTC
11	TRBV28	NA	NA	TRBJ2-5	CASSLRETQYF	TGTGCCAGCAGTTTACGGGAGACCCAGTACTTC
13	TRBV5-4	TRBD1	NA	TRBJ1-2	CASSPDRGSGYTF	TGTGCCAGCAGCCCGGACAGGGGGAGTGGCTACACCTTC
15	TRBV15	NA	NA	TRBJ2-7	CATSRWGQGSHEQYF	TGTGCCACCAGCAGATGGGGGCAGGGATCCCACGAGCAGTACTTC
14	TRBV6-4	TRBD1	once	TRBJ1-5	CASSPTGRYQPQHF	TGTGCCAGCAGCCCGACAGGGCGTTACCAGCCCCAGCATTTT
17	TRBV5-1	TRBD2	NA	TRBJ2-3	CASTLGTGTSLADTQYF	TGCGCCAGCACACTTGGAACCGGGACTAGTTTAGCAGATACGCAGTATTTT
16	TRBV5-1	TRBD2	NA	TRBJ2-3	CASSLIRGGSTDTQYF	TGCGCCAGCAGCTTGATACGGGGGGGTTCCACAGATACGCAGTATTTT
14	TRBV4-1	TRBD1	NA	TRBJ1-2	CASSPGQLVGGYTF	TGCGCCAGCAGCCCGGGACAGCTAGTCGGTGGCTACACCTTC
12	TRBV6-5	NA	NA	TRBJ2-2	CASRENPGELFF	TGTGCCAGCAGGGAGAACCCCGGGGAGCTGTTTTTT
11	TRBV3-1/TRBV3-2	NA	NA	TRBJ1-5	CASSSGGPQHF	TGTGCCAGCAGCTCGGGGGGGCCCCAGCATTTT
15	TRBV19	TRBD2	NA	TRBJ2-3	CASSIGLAETLTQYF	TGTGCCAGTAGTATCGGACTAGCGGAGACCTTAACGCAGTATTTT
13	TRBV13	NA	NA	TRBJ1-1	CASSLIGALEAFF	TGTGCCAGCAGCTTAATAGGGGCGCTAGAGGCTTTCTTT
13	TRBV5-1	TRBD2	NA	TRBJ2-7	CASSLGTSREQYF	TGCGCCAGCAGCTTGGGGACTAGCCGCGAGCAGTACTTC
14	TRBV10-3	TRBD2	NA	TRBJ2-2	CARKVGGRAGELFF	TGTGCCCGAAAAGTTGGAGGGAGGGCCGGGGAGCTGTTTTTT